This T cell receptor beta chain comes out of a study of blood T cell repertoires in COVID-19. Study at large: The origin of the acute and convalescent COVID-19 samples was the United States, Italy and Spain.

As handled by the study authors: Estimated nucleated cell counts came from reference gene primer amplification. Produced via immunoSEQ multiplex PCR; TCRdb's table is partial and in-frame only. That table supplies the V and J calls and clone size; D and trimming were determined from the DNA. The sample lists some 95,000 clones; about 85% were seen once. The germline gives CDR1 SQVTM, CDR2 ANQGSEA. With 6 bases removed from V and 1 base from J, the gap between germline ends came to 13 bases. The CDR3 consists of 15 residues. The origin of this receptor is a man in his sixties or seventies with acute or convalescent COVID-19. Sequenced: peripheral blood. The gene calls are TRBV29-1 and TRBJ2-6; a possible D gene is TRBD2 (5 bases). CDR3 sequence reads: CSVTNGESGANVLTF. The CDR3 nucleotides are TGCAGCGTGACTAACGGGGAGTCTGGGGCCAACGTCCTGACTTTC.